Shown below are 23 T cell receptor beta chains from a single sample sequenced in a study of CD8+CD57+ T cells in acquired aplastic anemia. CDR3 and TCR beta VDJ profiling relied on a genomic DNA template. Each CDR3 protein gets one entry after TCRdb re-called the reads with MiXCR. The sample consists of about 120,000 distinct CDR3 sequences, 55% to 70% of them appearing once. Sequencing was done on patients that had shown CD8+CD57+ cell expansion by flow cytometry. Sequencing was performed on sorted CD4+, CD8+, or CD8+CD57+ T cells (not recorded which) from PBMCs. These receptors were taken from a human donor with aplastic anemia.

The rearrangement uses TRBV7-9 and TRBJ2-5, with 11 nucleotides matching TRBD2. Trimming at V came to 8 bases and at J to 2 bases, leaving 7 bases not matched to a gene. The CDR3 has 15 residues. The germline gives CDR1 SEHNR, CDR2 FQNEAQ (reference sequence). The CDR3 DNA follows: TGTGCCAGCCGGCTAGCGGGAGGAGGTCAAGAGACCCAGTACTTC. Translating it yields CASRLAGGGQETQYF.

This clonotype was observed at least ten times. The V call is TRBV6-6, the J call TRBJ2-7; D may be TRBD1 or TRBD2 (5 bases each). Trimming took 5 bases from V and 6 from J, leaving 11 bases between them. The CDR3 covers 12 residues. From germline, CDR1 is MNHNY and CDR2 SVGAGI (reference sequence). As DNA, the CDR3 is TGTGCCAGCAGTCCCAATGGGGGCGAGCAGTACTTC. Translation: CASSPNGGEQYF.

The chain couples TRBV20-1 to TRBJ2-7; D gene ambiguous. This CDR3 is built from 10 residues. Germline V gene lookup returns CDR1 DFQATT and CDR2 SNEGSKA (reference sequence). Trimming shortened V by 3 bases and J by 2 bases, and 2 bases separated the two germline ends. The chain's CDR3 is CSASPYEQYF. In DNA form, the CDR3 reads TGCAGTGCTAGTCCCTACGAGCAGTACTTC.

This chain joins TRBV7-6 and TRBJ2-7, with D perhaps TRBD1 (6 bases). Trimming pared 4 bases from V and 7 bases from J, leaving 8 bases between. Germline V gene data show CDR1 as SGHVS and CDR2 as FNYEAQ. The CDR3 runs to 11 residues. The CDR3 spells CASSSGQEQYF. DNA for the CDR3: TGTGCCAGCAGCTCCGGACAGGAGCAGTACTTC. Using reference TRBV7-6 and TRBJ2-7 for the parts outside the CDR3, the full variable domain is GAGVSQSPRYKVTKRGQDVALRCDPISGHVSLYWYRQALGQGPEFLTYFNYEAQQDKSGLPNDRFSAERPEGSISTLTIQRTEQRDSAMYRCASSSGQEQYFGPGTRLTVT.

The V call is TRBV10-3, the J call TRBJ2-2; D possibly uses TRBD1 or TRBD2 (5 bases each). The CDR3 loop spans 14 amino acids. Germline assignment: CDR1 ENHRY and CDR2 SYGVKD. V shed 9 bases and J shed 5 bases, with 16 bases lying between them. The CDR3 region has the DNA TGTGCCATTAAGACAGAGGGGACGACCGGGGAGCTGTTTTTT. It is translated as CAIKTEGTTGELFF.

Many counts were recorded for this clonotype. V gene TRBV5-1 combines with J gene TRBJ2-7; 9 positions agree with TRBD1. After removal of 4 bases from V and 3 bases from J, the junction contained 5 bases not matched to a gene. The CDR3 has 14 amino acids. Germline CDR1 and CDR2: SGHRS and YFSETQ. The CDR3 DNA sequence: TGCGCCAGCAGCCCGGGACAGGGATACTACGAGCAGTACTTC. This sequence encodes CASSPGQGYYEQYF.

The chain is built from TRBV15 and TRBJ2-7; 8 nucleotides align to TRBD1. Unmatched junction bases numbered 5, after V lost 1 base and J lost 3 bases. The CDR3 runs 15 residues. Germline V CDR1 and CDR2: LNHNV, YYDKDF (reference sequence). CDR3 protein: CATSRGGQGLYEQYF. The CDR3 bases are TGTGCCACCAGCAGAGGTGGACAGGGACTCTACGAGCAGTACTTC.

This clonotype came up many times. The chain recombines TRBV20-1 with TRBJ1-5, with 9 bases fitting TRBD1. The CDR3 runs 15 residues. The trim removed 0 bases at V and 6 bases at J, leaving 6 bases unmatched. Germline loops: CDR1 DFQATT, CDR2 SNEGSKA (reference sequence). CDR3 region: CSAREGTGGSQPQHF. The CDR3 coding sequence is TGCAGTGCTAGAGAAGGAACAGGGGGCAGTCAGCCCCAGCATTTT.

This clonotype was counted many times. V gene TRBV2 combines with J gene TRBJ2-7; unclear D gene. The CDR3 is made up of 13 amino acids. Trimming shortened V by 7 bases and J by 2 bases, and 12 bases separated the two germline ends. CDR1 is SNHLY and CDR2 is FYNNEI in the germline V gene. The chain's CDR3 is CASTDGRAYEQYF. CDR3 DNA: TGTGCCAGCACTGATGGACGCGCCTACGAGCAGTACTTC.

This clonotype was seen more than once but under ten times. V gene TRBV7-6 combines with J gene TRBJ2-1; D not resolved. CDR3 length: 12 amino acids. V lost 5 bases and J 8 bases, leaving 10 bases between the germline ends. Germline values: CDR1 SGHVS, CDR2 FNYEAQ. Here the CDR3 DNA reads TGTGCCAGCAGCCCTTATCGCGATGAGCAGTTCTTC. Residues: CASSPYRDEQFF.

The CDR3 loop reads CASIMGEGVPGELFF. CDR3 nucleotide sequence: TGTGCCAGCATAATGGGGGAGGGCGTCCCCGGGGAGCTGTTTTTT. This chain joins TRBV2 and TRBJ2-2, with TRBD2 matching 7 bases. The CDR3 loop spans 15 amino acids. The junction had 11 bases not matched to a gene; V was cut back by 7 bases and J by 6 bases. The germline V gene has CDR1 SNHLY and CDR2 FYNNEI.

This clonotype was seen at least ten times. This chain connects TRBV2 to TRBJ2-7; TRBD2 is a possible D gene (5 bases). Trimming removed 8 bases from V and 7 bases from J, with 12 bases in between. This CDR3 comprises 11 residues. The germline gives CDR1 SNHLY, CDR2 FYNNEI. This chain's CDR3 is CASLLGWEQYF. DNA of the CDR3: TGTGCCAGCCTACTAGGGTGGGAGCAGTACTTC.

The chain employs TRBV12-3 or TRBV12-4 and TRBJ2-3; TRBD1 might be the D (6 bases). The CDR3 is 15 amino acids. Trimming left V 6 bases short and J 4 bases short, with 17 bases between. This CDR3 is CASRRDNLPPDTQYF. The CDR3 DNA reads TGTGCCAGCAGACGGGACAACCTCCCCCCAGATACGCAGTATTTT.

CDR3 bases: TGTGCCAGCAGCCAAGATCGGGGCCCAAATGGCTACACCTTC. It is translated as CASSQDRGPNGYTF. This sequence joins TRBV14 and TRBJ1-2; the D gene is possibly TRBD1 (5 bases). The CDR3 runs 14 residues. In germline, CDR1 is SGHDN, CDR2 FVKESK. Trimming cost V 0 bases and J 6 bases, with 11 bases left between them.

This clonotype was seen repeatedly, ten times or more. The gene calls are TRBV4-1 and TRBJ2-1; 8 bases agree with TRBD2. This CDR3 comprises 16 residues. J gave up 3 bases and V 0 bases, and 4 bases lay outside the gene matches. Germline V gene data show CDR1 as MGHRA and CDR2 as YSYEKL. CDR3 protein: CASSQESAGVYNEQFF. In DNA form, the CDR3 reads TGCGCCAGCAGCCAAGAGTCAGCGGGAGTCTACAATGAGCAGTTCTTC.

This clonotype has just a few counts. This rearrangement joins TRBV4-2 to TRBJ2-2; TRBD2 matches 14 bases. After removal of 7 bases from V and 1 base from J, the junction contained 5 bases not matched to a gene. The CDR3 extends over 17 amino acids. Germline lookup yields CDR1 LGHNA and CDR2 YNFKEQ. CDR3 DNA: TGTGCCAGCAACGGAGGGACTAGCGGGGGGAACACCGGGGAGCTGTTTTTT. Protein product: CASNGGTSGGNTGELFF.

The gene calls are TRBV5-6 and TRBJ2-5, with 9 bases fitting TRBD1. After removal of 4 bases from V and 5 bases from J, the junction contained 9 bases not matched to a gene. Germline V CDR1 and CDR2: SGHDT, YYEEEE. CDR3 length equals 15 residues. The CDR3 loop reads CASSPRDRAGETQYF. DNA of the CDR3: TGTGCCAGCAGCCCTCGGGACAGGGCAGGGGAGACCCAGTACTTC.

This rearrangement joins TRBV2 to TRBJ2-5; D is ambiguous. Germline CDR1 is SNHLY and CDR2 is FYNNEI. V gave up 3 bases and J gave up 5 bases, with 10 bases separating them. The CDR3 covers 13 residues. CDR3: CASSDRVWETQYF. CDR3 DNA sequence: TGTGCCAGCAGTGACCGTGTATGGGAGACCCAGTACTTC.

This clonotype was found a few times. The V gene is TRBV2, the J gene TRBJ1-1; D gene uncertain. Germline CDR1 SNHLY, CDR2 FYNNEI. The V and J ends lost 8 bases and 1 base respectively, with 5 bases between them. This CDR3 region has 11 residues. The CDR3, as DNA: TGTGCCAGCTCCAGGAACACTGAAGCTTTCTTT. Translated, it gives CASSRNTEAFF.

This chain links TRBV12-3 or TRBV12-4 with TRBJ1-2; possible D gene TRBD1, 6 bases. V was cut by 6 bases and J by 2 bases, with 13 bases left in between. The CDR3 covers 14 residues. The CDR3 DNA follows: TGTGCCAGCAGCAAACAAACAGGGAACTATGGCTACACCTTC. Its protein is CASSKQTGNYGYTF.

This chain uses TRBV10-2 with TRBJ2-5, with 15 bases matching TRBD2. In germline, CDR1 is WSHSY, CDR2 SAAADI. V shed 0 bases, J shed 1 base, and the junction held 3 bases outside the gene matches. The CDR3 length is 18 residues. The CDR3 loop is CASSESGLAGGPQETQYF. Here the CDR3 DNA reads TGCGCCAGCAGTGAGTCGGGACTAGCGGGGGGACCCCAAGAGACCCAGTACTTC.

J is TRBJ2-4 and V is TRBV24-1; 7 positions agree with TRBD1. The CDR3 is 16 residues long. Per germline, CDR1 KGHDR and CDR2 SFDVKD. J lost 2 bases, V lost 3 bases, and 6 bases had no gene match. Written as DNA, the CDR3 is TGTGCCACCAGTGATGGCAGGGGGTCGACCAAAAACATTCAGTACTTC. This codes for CATSDGRGSTKNIQYF.

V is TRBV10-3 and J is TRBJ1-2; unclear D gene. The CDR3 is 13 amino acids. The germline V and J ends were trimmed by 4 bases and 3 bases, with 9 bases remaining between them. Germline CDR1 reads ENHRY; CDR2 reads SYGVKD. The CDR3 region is CAISGVRYYGYTF. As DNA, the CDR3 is TGTGCCATCAGTGGGGTCAGGTACTATGGCTACACCTTC.